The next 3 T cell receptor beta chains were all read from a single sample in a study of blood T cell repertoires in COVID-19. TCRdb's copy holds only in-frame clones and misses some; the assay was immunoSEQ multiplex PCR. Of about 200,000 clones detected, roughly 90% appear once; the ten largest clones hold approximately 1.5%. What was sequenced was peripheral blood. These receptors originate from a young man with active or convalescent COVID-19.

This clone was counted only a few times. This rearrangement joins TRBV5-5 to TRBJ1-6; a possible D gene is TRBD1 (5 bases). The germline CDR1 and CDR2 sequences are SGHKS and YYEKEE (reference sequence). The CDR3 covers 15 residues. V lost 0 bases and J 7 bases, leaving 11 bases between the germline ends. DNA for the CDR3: TGTGCCAGCAGCTTGGCGCGACAGACCAATTCACCCCTCCACTTT. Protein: CASSLARQTNSPLHF.

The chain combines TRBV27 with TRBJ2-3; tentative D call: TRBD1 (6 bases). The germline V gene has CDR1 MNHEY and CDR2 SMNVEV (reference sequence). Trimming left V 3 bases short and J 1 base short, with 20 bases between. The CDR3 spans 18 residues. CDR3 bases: TGTGCCAGCAGTTTTAGAACCCTCTGGCAGGGGCGCACAGATACGCAGTATTTT. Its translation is CASSFRTLWQGRTDTQYF.

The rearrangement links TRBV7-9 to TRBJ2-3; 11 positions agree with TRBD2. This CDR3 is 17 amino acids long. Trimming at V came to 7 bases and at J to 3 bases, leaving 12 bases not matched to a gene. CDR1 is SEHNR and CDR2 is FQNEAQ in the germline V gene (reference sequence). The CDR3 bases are TGTGCCAGCACCCCGGGACTAGCGGAAATGGGGACAGATACGCAGTATTTT. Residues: CASTPGLAEMGTDTQYF. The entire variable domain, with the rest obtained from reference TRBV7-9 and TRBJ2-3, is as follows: DTGVSQNPRHKITKRGQNVTFRCDPISEHNRLYWYRQTLGQGPEFLTYFQNEAQLEKSRLLSDRFSAERPKGSFSTLEIQRTEQGDSAMYLCASTPGLAEMGTDTQYFGPGTRLTVL.